These T cell receptor beta chains were read from a single sample in a study of PD-1 blockade in classical Hodgkin lymphoma. Assay used: immunoSEQ multiplex PCR; TCRdb lists only in-frame clones, some missing. The table includes some 93,000 clones, 80% to 95% detected once. The sequencing used peripheral blood mononuclear cells (PBMCs), collected at baseline. These receptors all stem from a human donor with classical Hodgkin lymphoma. Each CDR3 is given with its conserved first and last residue. The D gene is left open where the match is weak. Part of the rows lack a size; the others show once, few, many or a class for expanded clones.

clone_size j_call d_call v_call cdr3_nt cdr3_aa
. TRBJ2-1 . TRBV27 TGTGCCAGCAGTATGTCCCAGGGAGGGGGAATGGCTGAGCAGTTCTTC CASSMSQGGGMAEQFF
. TRBJ1-1 . TRBV18 TGTGCCAGCTCACAGGGGGAGGGGTACACTGAAGCTTTCTTT CASSQGEGYTEAFF
once TRBJ2-7 . TRBV27 TGTGCCAGCAGTCCAGGGGGGACCTACGAGCAGTACTTC CASSPGGTYEQYF
. TRBJ2-2 . TRBV6-5 TGTGCCAGCGGCCAGAACACCGGGGAGCTGTTTTTT CASGQNTGELFF
. TRBJ2-1 . TRBV6-5 TGTGCCAGCAAGCTCCGGGACTTAAACAATGAGCAGTTCTTC CASKLRDLNNEQFF
. TRBJ1-1 . TRBV6-4 TGTGCCAGCAGTGACTCTGGAGTTGGGAAAGCTTTCTTT CASSDSGVGKAFF
. TRBJ2-3 . TRBV7-9 TGTGCCAGCAGCTTAGGGACCGCCGCGAGCCGGAGGGCAGATACGCAGTATTTT CASSLGTAASRRADTQYF
. TRBJ1-1 . TRBV6-5 TGTGCCAGCAGCGCGGGTTTCACTGAAGCTTTCTTT CASSAGFTEAFF
. TRBJ1-2 . TRBV4-2 TGTGCCAGCAGCCAAGAAGGGATGTCATCGGCGGACTATGGCTACACCTTC CASSQEGMSSADYGYTF
. TRBJ2-3 . TRBV10-3 TGTGCCATCAGTGAAGGCTCGGGAACCACAGATACGCAGTATTTT CAISEGSGTTDTQYF
. TRBJ2-3 . TRBV7-6 TGTGCCAGCAGCTTAGTAGGGGGGGCAGATACGCAGTATTTT CASSLVGGADTQYF
. TRBJ1-1 . TRBV29-1 TGCAGCGTTGAAGATCGGGGATTGGGACGGCTGAACACTGAAGCTTTCTTT CSVEDRGLGRLNTEAFF
. TRBJ2-7 . TRBV27 TGTGCCAGCAGTTCAAGGACCGAGCAGTACTTC CASSSRTEQYF
. TRBJ2-1 TRBD2 TRBV11-3 TGTGCCAGCAGTCCCACGACTAGCGGCCATTCTTACAATGAGCAGTTCTTC CASSPTTSGHSYNEQFF
. TRBJ2-5 TRBD1 TRBV5-4 TGTGCCAGCAGCCCAACAGGGGATGAGACCCAGTACTTC CASSPTGDETQYF
. TRBJ2-1 TRBD2 TRBV5-1 TGCGCCAGCAGCTTCCCCGGGACTAGCGGGGTCAGCTCCTACAATGAGCAGTTCTTC CASSFPGTSGVSSYNEQFF
once TRBJ2-4 . TRBV9 TGTGCCAGCAGCGTAGCTGGTGGTGTTCAGTACTTC CASSVAGGVQYF
. TRBJ1-5 TRBD1 TRBV6-5 TGTGCCAGCAGAGACGGACAGGGTAGGAATCAGCCCCAGCATTTT CASRDGQGRNQPQHF
. TRBJ1-1 . TRBV27 TGTGCCAGCAGTGGGATCGGGGGGGGGAGGGGGACTGAAGCTTTCTTT CASSGIGGGRGTEAFF
. TRBJ1-2 . TRBV7-9 TGTGCCAGCGGCAGGGATCCCGTAGATTCTGGCTACACCTTC CASGRDPVDSGYTF
. TRBJ2-6 . TRBV6-5 TGTGCCAGCAGTTTTCGACCGGGGCCTGGGGCCAACGTCCTGACTTTC CASSFRPGPGANVLTF
. TRBJ2-7 TRBD1 TRBV6-5 TGTGCCAGCAGTTACGTAACCCGACAGGGAGCCTACGAGCAGTACTTC CASSYVTRQGAYEQYF
. TRBJ1-1 TRBD1 TRBV11-1 TGTGCCAGCAGGCCAGACAGGGGGCGCATCGTCCTAACTGAAGCTTTCTTT CASRPDRGRIVLTEAFF
. TRBJ1-2 TRBD1 TRBV7-2 TGTGCCAGCAGCCCCTGGGACAGATCCTATGGCTACACCTTC CASSPWDRSYGYTF
. TRBJ1-2 . TRBV29-1 TGCAGCGCCGCAGGCAGAGGCGTTAACTATGGCTACACCTTC CSAAGRGVNYGYTF
. TRBJ2-5 . TRBV6-5 TGTGCCAGCAGTTACTCGCGCCCTATAAACCAAGAGACCCAGTACTTC CASSYSRPINQETQYF
. TRBJ1-4 . TRBV7-9 TGTGCCATCCCGGGGAAGGCGAATGAAAAACTGTTTTTT CAIPGKANEKLFF
. TRBJ2-5 . TRBV6-5 TGTGCCAGCAGAGACAAACTAGTGAAACAAGAGACCCAGTACTTC CASRDKLVKQETQYF
. TRBJ1-1 . TRBV19 TGTGCCAGTAGTATGAGTGCCTCCGGCAACACTGAAGCTTTCTTT CASSMSASGNTEAFF
once TRBJ2-7 . TRBV2 TGTGCCAGCACCAAGGACAGCCCAACCTCCGAGCAGTACTTC CASTKDSPTSEQYF
. TRBJ2-2 . TRBV19 TGTGCCAGTAGCGGGCCAAAATCTTCGGGACATCAGAACACCGGGGAGCTGTTTTTT CASSGPKSSGHQNTGELFF
. TRBJ1-1 . TRBV30 TGTGCCTGGAGTGAGGGGAACACTGAAGCTTTCTTT CAWSEGNTEAFF
. TRBJ2-7 . TRBV28 TGTGCCAGCAGTAACCCGAACTACGAGCAGTACTTC CASSNPNYEQYF
once TRBJ2-7 TRBD1 TRBV6-4 TGTGCCAGCAGTGACTCGGAGGTGCTTGGGACAGCAAGCACGAACTACGAGCAGTACTTC CASSDSEVLGTASTNYEQYF
once TRBJ2-6 . TRBV9 TGTGCCAGCAGCGTAGATGGCAGGGTGGGTGGTGCTGGGGCCAACGTCCTGACTTTC CASSVDGRVGGAGANVLTF
once TRBJ2-1 . TRBV20-1 TGCAGTGCGTCTCAAGGTGAGCAGTTCTTC CSASQGEQFF
. TRBJ1-1 . TRBV5-1 TGCGCCAGCAGCGACCAGGGTAGGCGCACTGAAGCTTTCTTT CASSDQGRRTEAFF
. TRBJ1-1 . TRBV30 TGTGCCTGGAGGGGCAGGGTCCGACCTGAAGCTTTCTTT CAWRGRVRPEAFF
. TRBJ2-1 . TRBV6-1 TGTGCCAGCAGTGAAAGGTTCTTC CASSERFF
. TRBJ2-5 TRBD1 TRBV10-2 TGCGCCAGCAAGGGCAGGGGGCAACAAGAGACCCAGTACTTC CASKGRGQQETQYF
once TRBJ2-3 TRBD2 TRBV7-3 TGTGCCAGCAGCTTGGGTAGCGGGATTGTAGATACGCAGTATTTT CASSLGSGIVDTQYF
few TRBJ1-1 . TRBV11-3 TGTGCCAGCAGCTTAGATCCAGGGACTGAAGCTTTCTTT CASSLDPGTEAFF
. TRBJ2-3 . TRBV2 TGTGCCAGCAGTAAAGACGTTTTAGATACGCAGTATTTT CASSKDVLDTQYF
. TRBJ1-4 . TRBV7-6 TGTGCCAGCAGCACGCGCCAGGGCGAACTGTTTTTT CASSTRQGELFF
. TRBJ2-1 . TRBV29-1 TGCAGCGTTGACCTGACAGGATATGAGCAGTTCTTC CSVDLTGYEQFF
. TRBJ2-7 . TRBV27 TGTGCCAGCAGTTTAAATGGCAGGGGCCTCTACGAGCAGTACTTC CASSLNGRGLYEQYF
. TRBJ2-5 . TRBV10-3 TGTGCCACCAGTCCTGGGGGCCAAGAGACCCAGTACTTC CATSPGGQETQYF
once TRBJ2-1 TRBD2 TRBV7-9 TGTGCCAGCAGCTTACGAAGGACTAGCGGGAGTTCTGGGATCTTC CASSLRRTSGSSGIF
. TRBJ1-5 . TRBV28 TGTGCCACCAGCTACTCTCGGATGGGGGGGATCAATCAGCCCCAGCATTTT CATSYSRMGGINQPQHF
. TRBJ2-7 TRBD2 TRBV7-9 TGTGCCAGCAGCCAGCGGGAGGGCCCGATCTCCGAGCAGTACTTC CASSQREGPISEQYF
. TRBJ1-5 . TRBV6-4 TGTGCCAGCAGCCCTGTCGGGGGGAATCAGCCCCAGCATTTT CASSPVGGNQPQHF
. TRBJ2-2 . TRBV10-2 TGCGCCAGCAGTGTTGCAGGGGACACCGGGGAGCTGTTTTTT CASSVAGDTGELFF
. TRBJ2-2 . TRBV2 TGTGCCAGCAGGAAGGGACTCAACACCGGGGAGCTGTTTTTT CASRKGLNTGELFF
. TRBJ2-1 . TRBV5-8 TGTGCCAGCAGCTTGGGATATACAGTATACAATGAGCAGTTCTTC CASSLGYTVYNEQFF
. TRBJ1-2 TRBD1 TRBV29-1 TGCAGCGTGATGCTGGACAGGGAGAACTATGGCTACACCTTC CSVMLDRENYGYTF
. TRBJ2-7 . TRBV6-5 TGTGCCAGCAGCCTCTTAGGAGCGTCAACCTACGAGCAGTACTTC CASSLLGASTYEQYF
. TRBJ1-1 . TRBV5-6 TGTGCCAGCAGCGTTTCAGACAGAAGAAACACTGAAGCTTTCTTT CASSVSDRRNTEAFF
. TRBJ2-7 . TRBV5-1 TGCGCCAGCAGCTTGGTAGAGGGATCACTAACCTACGAGCAGTACTTC CASSLVEGSLTYEQYF